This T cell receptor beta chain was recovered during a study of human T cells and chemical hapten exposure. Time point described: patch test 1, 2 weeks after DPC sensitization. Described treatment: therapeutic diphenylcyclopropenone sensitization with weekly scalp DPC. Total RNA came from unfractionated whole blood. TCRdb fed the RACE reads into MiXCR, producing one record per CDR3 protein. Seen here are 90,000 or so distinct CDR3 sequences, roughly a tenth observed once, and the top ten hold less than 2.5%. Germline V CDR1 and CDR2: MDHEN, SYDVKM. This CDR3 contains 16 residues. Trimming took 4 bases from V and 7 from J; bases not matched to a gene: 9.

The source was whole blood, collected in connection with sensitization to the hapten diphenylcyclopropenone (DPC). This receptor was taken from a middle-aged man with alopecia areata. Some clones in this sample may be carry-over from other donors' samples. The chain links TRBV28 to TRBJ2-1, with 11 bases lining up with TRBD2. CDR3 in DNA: TGTGCCAGCAGTTCACCGCTAGCGGGAGGTAAAAATGAGCAGTTCTTC. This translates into CASSSPLAGGKNEQFF.